The present T cell receptor beta chain was sequenced within a study of blood T cell repertoires in COVID-19. Study context: Both acute and convalescent COVID-19 samples were obtained from the United States, Italy and Spain. The analysed material was cDNA or gDNA that came from T cells, B-cell-depleted T cells, or PBMCs.

Participants' reported clinical history set cohort assignment. Authors' processing steps: Amplification of reference gene primers provided the estimated nucleated cell counts. Clones were sequenced by immunoSEQ multiplex PCR, and TCRdb holds only the in-frame ones, with some missing. V, J and clone size were drawn from that table, and D and trimming were deduced from the DNA. The sample includes about 170,000 clones, roughly 87% of them seen just once. V was cut by 4 bases and J by 0 bases, with 13 bases left in between. The CDR3 covers 16 residues. CDR1 is SGHVS and CDR2 is FQNEAQ in the germline V gene.

V usage is TRBV7-8 and J usage is TRBJ1-3; possibly TRBD1 for D (6 bases). The TCR sequence derives from a human donor with acute COVID-19. The donor label of this sample is uncertain. The source material was PBMCs or T cells enriched from blood (not recorded which). The CDR3 sequence: CASSSSRGPSGNTIYF. The CDR3 DNA follows: TGTGCCAGCAGCTCCAGCAGGGGTCCCTCTGGAAACACCATATATTTT.